One sample yielded the 19 T cell receptor beta chains listed below, sequenced in a study of CD8 T cells in Susac syndrome. The RNA, 0.5 to 1 ug, was put through reverse transcription using random hexamers. A single record per CDR3 protein comes from TCRdb applying MiXCR to the immunoSEQ multiplex PCR reads. Counted here are approximately 150,000 distinct CDR3 sequences, approximately 79% occurring once; the ten biggest clones make up roughly 0.48%. Sequencing used CD8+ T cells from PBMCs. Receptors were obtained from a human donor with multiple sclerosis.

The V and J genes are TRBV28 and TRBJ1-2; TRBD1 is a possible D gene (5 bases). The CDR3 is made up of 15 amino acids. Trimming removed 5 bases from V and 5 bases from J, with 18 bases in between. The germline V gene encodes CDR1 MDHEN and CDR2 SYDVKM. The DNA for the CDR3 is TGTGCCAGCAGTCCAGGGTTGGGAGCGGGGTATGGCTACACCTTC. Its protein product is CASSPGLGAGYGYTF.

This chain's CDR3 is CASAWGGVEAFF. DNA of the CDR3: TGTGCCAGCGCCTGGGGGGGTGTTGAAGCTTTCTTT. The rearrangement uses TRBV25-1 and TRBJ1-1, with D tentatively TRBD1 (5 bases). The V gene lost 8 bases and the J gene lost 7 bases, with 14 bases spanning the gap. Germline CDR1 MGHDK, CDR2 SYGVNS. The CDR3 is made up of 12 amino acids.

The V and J genes are TRBV18 and TRBJ1-3, with TRBD1 matching 9 bases. The CDR3 contains 13 residues. The V gene end was trimmed by 8 bases and the J gene end by 6 bases; junction bases not matched to a gene: 5. Looked up from germline, CDR1 is KGHSH and CDR2 is LQKENI. The CDR3 spells CASPRTGENTIYF. Written as DNA, the CDR3 is TGTGCCAGCCCACGGACAGGGGAAAACACCATATATTTT.

V gene TRBV2 combines with J gene TRBJ1-2; D possibly corresponds to TRBD1 (6 bases). The ends were cut back, 3 bases at V and 4 bases at J, with 9 bases in the middle. Germline CDR1 reads SNHLY; CDR2 reads FYNNEI. The CDR3 sequence is 13 residues long. The CDR3 is CASSEKGGYGYTF. The CDR3 nucleotides read TGTGCCAGCAGTGAGAAGGGGGGCTATGGCTACACCTTC. Variable domain in full (rest from reference TRBV2 and TRBJ1-2): EPEVTQTPSHQVTQMGQEVILRCVPISNHLYFYWYRQILGQKVEFLVSFYNNEISEKSEIFDDQFSVERPDGSNFTLKIRSTKLEDSAMYFCASSEKGGYGYTFGSGTRLTVV.

The V and J genes are TRBV12-5 and TRBJ2-1; tentative D call: TRBD1 (6 bases). This CDR3 comprises 17 residues. From germline, CDR1 is LGHNT and CDR2 FRNRAP. With 1 base removed from V and 3 bases from J, the gap between germline ends came to 16 bases. CDR3 bases: TGTGCTAGTGGTTTGGGCTATGGACAAGGGGGCTACAATGAGCAGTTCTTC. Its protein product is CASGLGYGQGGYNEQFF.

The chain has TRBV7-9 and TRBJ1-2; D is undetermined. Trimming removed 3 bases from V and 3 bases from J, with 2 bases in between. This CDR3 has 11 amino acids. The V gene's germline CDR1 is SEHNR and CDR2 FQNEAQ (reference sequence). CDR3 coding DNA: TGTGCCAGCAGCTTCGACTATGGCTACACCTTC. Amino acids: CASSFDYGYTF.

The chain uses TRBV7-3 and TRBJ2-7; D gene unclear. Looked up from germline, CDR1 is SGHTA and CDR2 is FQGTGA. V was shortened by 3 bases and J by 3 bases, with 3 bases between the two germline ends. The CDR3 covers 11 residues. The CDR3 loop reads CASSFIYEQYV. In DNA form, the CDR3 reads TGTGCCAGCAGCTTTATCTACGAGCAGTACGTC.

This clonotype was observed a single time. The rearrangement joins TRBV2 to TRBJ2-1; 7 positions match TRBD2. V lost 3 bases to trimming and J lost 8 bases; unmatched junction nucleotides: 4. The germline V gene encodes CDR1 SNHLY and CDR2 FYNNEI. This CDR3 comprises 13 residues. The CDR3 DNA is TGTGCCAGCAGTGAGGTCGGGGGGTATGAGCAGTTCTTC. Its translation is CASSEVGGYEQFF.

This clonotype was detected once. The chain employs TRBV12-3 or TRBV12-4 and TRBJ2-1; D possibly matches TRBD1 or TRBD2 (5 bases each). The CDR3 loop spans 15 amino acids. The V end was cut by 7 bases, the J end by 4 bases, with 17 bases between. CDR3 loop: CASTSRDRRYNEQFF. As DNA, the CDR3 is TGTGCCAGCACATCCCGGGACCGACGTTACAATGAGCAGTTCTTC.

This rearrangement joins TRBV19 to TRBJ1-5, with D possibly being TRBD1 (6 bases). Germline V gene sequence: CDR1 LNHDA, CDR2 SQIVND (reference sequence). This CDR3 has 15 amino acids. The V gene lost 3 bases and the J gene lost 1 base, with 10 bases spanning the gap. The CDR3 DNA reads as TGTGCCAGTAGTATGGGACACCGAAGCAATCAGCCCCAGCATTTT. Amino acid sequence: CASSMGHRSNQPQHF.

The chain employs TRBV6-5 and TRBJ2-3; D gene ambiguous. The germline V and J ends were trimmed by 2 bases and 2 bases, with 8 bases remaining between them. From germline, CDR1 is MNHEY and CDR2 SVGAGI. The CDR3 consists of 14 residues. CDR3 in amino acids: CASSYGEATDTQYF. The CDR3 DNA reads TGTGCCAGCAGTTACGGGGAAGCCACAGATACGCAGTATTTT.

Here the CDR3 DNA reads TGTGCCAGCGAGGCAGGGGACTTCAATCAGCCCCAGCATTTT. Translating it yields CASEAGDFNQPQHF. This sequence joins TRBV28 and TRBJ1-5; tentatively, D is TRBD1 (6 bases). Germline lookup yields CDR1 MDHEN and CDR2 SYDVKM. Between the trimmed V and J ends, which lost 8 bases and 3 bases, there was a span of 14 bases. This CDR3 comprises 14 residues.

The chain has TRBV11-2 and TRBJ2-2; D is possibly TRBD1 or TRBD2 (5 bases each). CDR1 is SGHAT, CDR2 FQNNGV, per germline. V lost 3 bases and J lost 5, with 16 bases in between. CDR3 length equals 16 residues. The DNA of the CDR3 is TGTGCCAGCAGCTTGAATTATGGGACGGCTACCGGGGAGCTGTTTTTT. Its protein is CASSLNYGTATGELFF.

The chain combines TRBV6-5 with TRBJ1-1, with a tentative D call TRBD1 (5 bases). Trimming left V 2 bases short and J 2 bases short, with 6 bases between. The CDR3 has 13 residues. Germline loops: CDR1 MNHEY, CDR2 SVGAGI. The CDR3 spells CASSYGGNTEAFF. The CDR3, as DNA: TGTGCCAGCAGTTACGGGGGAAACACTGAAGCTTTCTTT.

The chain carries TRBV7-9 and TRBJ2-1, with 8 bases fitting TRBD1. Per the germline V gene, CDR1 is SEHNR and CDR2 is FQNEAQ (reference sequence). The CDR3 runs 14 residues. V shed 4 bases, J shed 6 bases, and the junction held 5 bases outside the gene matches. CDR3 bases: TGTGCCAGCAGCTCCCGACAGGGGAGCAATGAGCAGTTCTTC. Residues: CASSSRQGSNEQFF.

There are a few counts of this clonotype. The chain uses TRBV20-1 and TRBJ1-2; D unclear. V dropped 2 bases and J dropped 2 bases, with 9 bases sitting between them. The germline gives CDR1 DFQATT, CDR2 SNEGSKA (reference sequence). This CDR3 spans 13 amino acids. The CDR3 DNA sequence: TGCAGTGCTAGAAGGCGTAGAAACTATGGCTACACCTTC. Protein product: CSARRRRNYGYTF.

The chain is built from TRBV29-1 and TRBJ2-2; TRBD2 is a possible D gene (6 bases). Germline V lookup: CDR1 SQVTM, CDR2 ANQGSEA. The CDR3 runs to 13 residues. The V and J ends lost 1 base and 6 bases respectively, with 9 bases between them. This CDR3 reads CSVEAGGSGELFF. CDR3 DNA: TGCAGCGTTGAAGCTGGAGGGTCCGGGGAGCTGTTTTTT.

This clonotype was seen more than once but under ten times. The CDR3 spells CASSQDGQGTDTQYF. DNA for the CDR3: TGTGCCAGCAGCCAAGATGGGCAGGGCACAGATACGCAGTATTTT. The rearrangement links TRBV4-2 to TRBJ2-3; no clear D gene. V dropped 0 bases and J dropped 1 base, with 8 bases sitting between them. This CDR3 is built from 15 residues. The V gene's germline CDR1 is LGHNA and CDR2 YNFKEQ.

CDR3 protein: CASQGGNTEAFF. CDR3 DNA: TGTGCCAGCCAAGGTGGAAACACTGAAGCTTTCTTT. The chain couples TRBV28 to TRBJ1-1, with D uncertain. V dropped 8 bases and J dropped 2 bases, with 9 bases sitting between them. This CDR3 comprises 12 residues. Germline CDR1 is MDHEN and CDR2 is SYDVKM.